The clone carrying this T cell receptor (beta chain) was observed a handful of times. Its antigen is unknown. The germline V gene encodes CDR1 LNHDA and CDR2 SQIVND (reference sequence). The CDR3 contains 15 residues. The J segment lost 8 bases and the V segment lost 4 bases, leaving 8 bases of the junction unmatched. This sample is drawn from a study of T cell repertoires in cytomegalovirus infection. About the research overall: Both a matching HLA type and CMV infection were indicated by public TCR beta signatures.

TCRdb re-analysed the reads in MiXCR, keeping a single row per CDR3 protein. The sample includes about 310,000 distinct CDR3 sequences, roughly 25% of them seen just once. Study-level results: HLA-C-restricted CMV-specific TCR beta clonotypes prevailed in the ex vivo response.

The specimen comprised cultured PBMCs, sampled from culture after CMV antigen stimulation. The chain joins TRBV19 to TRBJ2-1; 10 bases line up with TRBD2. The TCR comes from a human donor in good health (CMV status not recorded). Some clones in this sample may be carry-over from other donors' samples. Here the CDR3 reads CASSTGTSVWDEQFF. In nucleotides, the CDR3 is TGTGCCAGTAGTACCGGGACTAGCGTCTGGGATGAGCAGTTCTTC.